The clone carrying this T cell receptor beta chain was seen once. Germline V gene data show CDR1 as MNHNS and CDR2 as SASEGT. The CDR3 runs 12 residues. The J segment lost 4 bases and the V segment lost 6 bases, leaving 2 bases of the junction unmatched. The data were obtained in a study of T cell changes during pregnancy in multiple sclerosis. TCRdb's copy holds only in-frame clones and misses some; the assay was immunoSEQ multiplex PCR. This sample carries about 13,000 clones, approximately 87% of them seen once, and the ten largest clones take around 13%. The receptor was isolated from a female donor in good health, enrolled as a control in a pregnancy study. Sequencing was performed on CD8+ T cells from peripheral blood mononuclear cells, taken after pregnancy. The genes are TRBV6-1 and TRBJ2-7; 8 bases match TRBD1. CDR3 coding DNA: TGTGCCAGCAGAACAGGGGGTTACGAGCAGTACTTC. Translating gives CASRTGGYEQYF.